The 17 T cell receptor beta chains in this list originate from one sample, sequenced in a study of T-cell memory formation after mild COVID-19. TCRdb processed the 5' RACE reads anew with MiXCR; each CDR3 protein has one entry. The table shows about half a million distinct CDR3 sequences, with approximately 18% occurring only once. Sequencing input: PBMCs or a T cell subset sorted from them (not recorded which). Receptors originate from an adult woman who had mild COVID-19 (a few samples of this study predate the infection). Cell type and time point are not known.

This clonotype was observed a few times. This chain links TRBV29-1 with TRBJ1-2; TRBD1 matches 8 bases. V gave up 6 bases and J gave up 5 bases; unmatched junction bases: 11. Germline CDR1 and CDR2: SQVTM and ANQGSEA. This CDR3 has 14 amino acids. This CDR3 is CSVATLTGGYGYTF. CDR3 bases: TGCAGCGTGGCGACCCTAACAGGGGGTTATGGCTACACCTTC.

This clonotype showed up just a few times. The CDR3 region has the DNA TGTGCCAGCAGTTTAGGGCCGAGGGATACGCAGTATTTT. It specifies CASSLGPRDTQYF. The V gene is TRBV12-3 or TRBV12-4, the J gene TRBJ2-3; the D is unclear. Trimming stripped 1 base from V and 6 bases from J, with 8 bases between. The CDR3 covers 13 residues.

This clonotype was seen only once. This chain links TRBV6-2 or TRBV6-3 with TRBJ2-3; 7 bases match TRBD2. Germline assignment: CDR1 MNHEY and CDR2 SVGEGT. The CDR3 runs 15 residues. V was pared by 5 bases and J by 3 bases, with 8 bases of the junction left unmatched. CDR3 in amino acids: CASSPTSSRTDTQYF. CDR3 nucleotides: TGTGCCAGCAGTCCGACTAGCTCCCGGACAGATACGCAGTATTTT.

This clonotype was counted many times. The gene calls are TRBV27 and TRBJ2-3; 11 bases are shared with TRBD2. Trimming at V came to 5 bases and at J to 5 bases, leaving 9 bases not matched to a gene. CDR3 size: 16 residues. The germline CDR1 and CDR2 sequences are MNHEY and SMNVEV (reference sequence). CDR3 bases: TGTGCCAGCAGTCCTTATAGCGGGGGGGCGGGAGATACGCAGTATTTT. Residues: CASSPYSGGAGDTQYF.

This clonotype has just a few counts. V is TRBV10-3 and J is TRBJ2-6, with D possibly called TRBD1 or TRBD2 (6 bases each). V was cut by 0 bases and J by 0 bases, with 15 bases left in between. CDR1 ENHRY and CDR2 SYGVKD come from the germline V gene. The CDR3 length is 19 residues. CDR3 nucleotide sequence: TGTGCCATCAGTGAGTCGTTGGGGGGCACGAGCTCTGGGGCCAACGTCCTGACTTTC. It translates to CAISESLGGTSSGANVLTF.

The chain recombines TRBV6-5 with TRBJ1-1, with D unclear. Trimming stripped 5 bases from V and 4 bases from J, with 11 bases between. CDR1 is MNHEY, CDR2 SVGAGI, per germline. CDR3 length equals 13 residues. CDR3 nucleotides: TGTGCCAGCAGTCTCGGACGGCTCACTGAAGCTTTCTTT. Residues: CASSLGRLTEAFF.

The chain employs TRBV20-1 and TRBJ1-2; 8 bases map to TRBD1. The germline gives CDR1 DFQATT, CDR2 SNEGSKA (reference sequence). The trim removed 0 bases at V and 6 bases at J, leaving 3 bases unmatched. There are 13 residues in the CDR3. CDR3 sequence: CSAREQGADGYTF. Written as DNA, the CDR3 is TGCAGTGCTAGAGAGCAGGGGGCGGATGGCTACACCTTC.

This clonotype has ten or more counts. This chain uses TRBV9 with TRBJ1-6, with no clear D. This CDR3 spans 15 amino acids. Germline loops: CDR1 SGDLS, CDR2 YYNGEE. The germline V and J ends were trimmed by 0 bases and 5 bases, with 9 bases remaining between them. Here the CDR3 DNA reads TGTGCCAGCAGCGTAGGCGGGAGGGATAATTCACCCCTCCACTTT. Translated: CASSVGGRDNSPLHF.

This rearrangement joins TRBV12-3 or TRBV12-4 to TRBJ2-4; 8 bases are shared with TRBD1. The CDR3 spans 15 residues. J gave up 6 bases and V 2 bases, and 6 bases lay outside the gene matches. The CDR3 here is CASSLLDRAGNIQYF. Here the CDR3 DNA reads TGTGCCAGCAGTTTACTGGACAGGGCGGGAAACATTCAGTACTTC.

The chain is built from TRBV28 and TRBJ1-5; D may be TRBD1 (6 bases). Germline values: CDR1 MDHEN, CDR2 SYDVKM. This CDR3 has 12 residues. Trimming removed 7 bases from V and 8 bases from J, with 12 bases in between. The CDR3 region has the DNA TGTGCCAGCACTATACAGGGAGAGCCCCAGCATTTT. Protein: CASTIQGEPQHF.

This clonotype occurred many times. CDR3 DNA sequence: TGTGCCAGCAGCCCTACAGGGAACTATGGCTACACCTTC. Its protein product is CASSPTGNYGYTF. V is TRBV27 and J is TRBJ1-2; tentative D call: TRBD1 (6 bases). The CDR3 consists of 13 residues. The germline V gene encodes CDR1 MNHEY and CDR2 SMNVEV (reference sequence). Trimming cost V 6 bases and J 2 bases, with 10 bases left between them.

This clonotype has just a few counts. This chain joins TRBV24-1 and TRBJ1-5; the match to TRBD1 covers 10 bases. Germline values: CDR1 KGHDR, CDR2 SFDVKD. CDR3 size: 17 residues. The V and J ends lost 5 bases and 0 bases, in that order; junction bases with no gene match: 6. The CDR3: CATSGGTGAPSNQPQHF. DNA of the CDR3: TGTGCCACCAGTGGCGGGACAGGGGCCCCTAGCAATCAGCCCCAGCATTTT.

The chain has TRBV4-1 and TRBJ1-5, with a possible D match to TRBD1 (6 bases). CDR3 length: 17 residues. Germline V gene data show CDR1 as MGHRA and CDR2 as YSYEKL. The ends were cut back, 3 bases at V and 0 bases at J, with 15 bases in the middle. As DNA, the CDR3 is TGCGCCAGCAGCCAGGCGGAGGCAGGGGATAGCAATCAGCCCCAGCATTTT. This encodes CASSQAEAGDSNQPQHF.

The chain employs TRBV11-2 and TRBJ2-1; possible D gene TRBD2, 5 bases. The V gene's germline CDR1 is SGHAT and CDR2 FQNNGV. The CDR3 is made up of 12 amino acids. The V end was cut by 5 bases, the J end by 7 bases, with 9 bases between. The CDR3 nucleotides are TGTGCCAGCAGCCGGTCGGGGAATGAGCAGTTCTTC. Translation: CASSRSGNEQFF.

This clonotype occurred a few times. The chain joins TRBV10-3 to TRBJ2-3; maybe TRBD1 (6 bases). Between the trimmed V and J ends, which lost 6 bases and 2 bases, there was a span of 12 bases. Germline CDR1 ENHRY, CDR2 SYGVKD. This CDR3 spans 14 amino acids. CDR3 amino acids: CAISRTDNTDTQYF. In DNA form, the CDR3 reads TGTGCCATCAGCCGGACAGATAACACAGATACGCAGTATTTT.

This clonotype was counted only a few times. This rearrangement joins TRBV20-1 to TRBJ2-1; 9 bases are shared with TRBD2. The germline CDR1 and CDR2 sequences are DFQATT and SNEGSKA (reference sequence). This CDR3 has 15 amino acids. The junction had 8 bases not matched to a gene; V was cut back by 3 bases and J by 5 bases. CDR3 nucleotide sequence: TGCAGTGCTAGCCCGACTAGCGGCCCAAACAATGAGCAGTTCTTC. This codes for CSASPTSGPNNEQFF.

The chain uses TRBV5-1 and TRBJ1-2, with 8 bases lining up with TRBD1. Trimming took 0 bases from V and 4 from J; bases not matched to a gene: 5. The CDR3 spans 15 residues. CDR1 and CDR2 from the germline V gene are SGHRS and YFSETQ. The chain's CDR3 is CASSLGSGGLYGYTF. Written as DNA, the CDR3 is TGCGCCAGCAGCTTGGGGTCAGGGGGCCTCTATGGCTACACCTTC.